These 11 T cell receptor beta chains originate from one sample sequenced in a study of T cells expressing NK-cell markers. For each CDR3 protein, TCRdb gives one entry from its re-call of the 5' RACE reads, without DNA. The clone table shows 200,000 to 300,000 distinct CDR3 sequences, with the ten largest holding around 0.42%. Source material: blood T cells: a sorted CD56 or NKG2C T cell subset, CD4+ or CD8+ T cells, or bulk PBMC T cells (not recorded which). The receptors come from a man younger than 35 in good health.

This chain connects TRBV27 to TRBJ2-2; absent DNA, TCRdb's TRBD1 call cannot be checked. Germline CDR1 MNHEY, CDR2 SMNVEV (reference sequence). The CDR3 is 14 residues long. Here the CDR3 reads CATRRGGNTGELFF.

The chain joins TRBV12-5 to TRBJ1-2; TCRdb lists TRBD1, though no DNA is available to test this call. This CDR3 region has 16 residues. Germline V gene data show CDR1 as LGHNT and CDR2 as FRNRAP. CDR3 sequence reads: CASGFLNRDDSRGYTF.

The chain links TRBV20-1 to TRBJ2-1; TCRdb lists TRBD2, though no DNA is available to test this call. Germline CDR1 and CDR2: DFQATT and SNEGSKA (reference sequence). This CDR3 comprises 14 residues. The CDR3 loop is CSASTGTSGRPSFF.

V is TRBV20-1 and J is TRBJ2-2; checking the TCRdb D call of TRBD2 is not possible without DNA. Germline V gives CDR1 DFQATT, CDR2 SNEGSKA (reference sequence). CDR3 length equals 14 residues. The CDR3: CSASSGAGTGELFF.

The chain recombines TRBV20-1 with TRBJ1-4; checking the TCRdb D call of TRBD1 is not possible without DNA. The CDR3 is made up of 13 amino acids. CDR1 DFQATT and CDR2 SNEGSKA come from the germline V gene (reference sequence). This chain's CDR3 is CSAGALSREKLFF.

V gene TRBV4-1 combines with J gene TRBJ2-5; TCRdb outputs TRBD2, but without DNA this stays unchecked. Germline loops: CDR1 MGHRA, CDR2 YSYEKL. The CDR3 has 16 residues. This chain's CDR3 is CASSQDKRASQETQYF.

This CDR3 is CASSAYWTGTDTQYF. The V gene is TRBV9, the J gene TRBJ2-3; TCRdb names TRBD1, which stays unverified in the absence of DNA. This CDR3 has 15 amino acids. Germline V lookup: CDR1 SGDLS, CDR2 YYNGEE. Full variable domain (outside the CDR3, taken from reference TRBV9 and TRBJ2-3): DSGVTQTPKHLITATGQRVTLRCSPRSGDLSVYWYQQSLDQGLQFLIQYYNGEERAKGNILERFSAQQFPDLHSELNLSSLELGDSALYFCASSAYWTGTDTQYFGPGTRLTVL.

The rearrangement links TRBV7-2 to TRBJ2-7. The CDR3 loop spans 14 amino acids. Germline-derived CDR1 and CDR2 are SGHTA and FQGNSA. The CDR3 sequence: CASSLSLGIYEQYF.

V is TRBV7-2 and J is TRBJ2-1. The CDR3 contains 13 residues. The germline CDR1 and CDR2 sequences are SGHTA and FQGNSA. CDR3 in amino acids: CASSLDPSSEQFF.

CDR3 sequence: CASSTDGGFFHNEQFF. This sequence joins TRBV27 and TRBJ2-1; TCRdb reports TRBD1, a call that lacks DNA to check it against. Per the germline V gene, CDR1 is MNHEY and CDR2 is SMNVEV (reference sequence). The CDR3 is made up of 16 amino acids.

Here the CDR3 reads CSARRLKGNQPQHF. The chain is built from TRBV20-1 and TRBJ1-5; TCRdb outputs TRBD1, but without DNA this stays unchecked. This CDR3 comprises 14 residues. Germline V gene lookup returns CDR1 DFQATT and CDR2 SNEGSKA (reference sequence).